Sequencing of this T cell receptor beta chain was carried out in a study of Graves' ophthalmopathy and Graves' hyperthyroidism. A diagnosis was made from clinical symptoms together with serum thyroxine, TRAb, thyroid ultrasound and orbital computed tomography. V was cut by 7 bases and J by 1 base, with 7 bases left in between. Germline CDR1 MNHEY, CDR2 SVGEGT. The CDR3 contains 13 residues. The authors amplified TCR beta CDR3 regions, and they did so from RNA transcripts for repertoire sequencing. The first round was an RT-PCR with HTBI primers, and the second round was a multiplex PCR. TCRdb ran MiXCR on the multiplex PCR reads and lists one entry per CDR3 protein. The sample yields over a million distinct CDR3 sequences, about 40% seen once. This clonotype has only a few counts.

The rearrangement uses TRBV6-2 or TRBV6-3 and TRBJ2-2; D not resolved. Sequences were obtained from peripheral blood or thyroid tissue (not recorded which). The TCR sequence derives from an adult man with Graves' hyperthyroidism. The CDR3 DNA is TGTGCCAGCAAAAGGAGGAACACCGGGGAGCTGTTTTTT. Translation: CASKRRNTGELFF.